This T cell receptor (beta chain) was recovered during a study of glioma-infiltrating T cells. The iRepertoire nested amplicon-rescue multiplex PCR amplified TCR alpha and beta CDR3s from RNA. MiXCR was run by TCRdb on the multiplex PCR reads, yielding one entry per CDR3 protein. The repertoire holds roughly 190,000 distinct CDR3 sequences, with about 32% as singletons. Comment on this clonotype: Its cognate antigen is unknown.

Trimming shortened V by 3 bases and J by 2 bases, and 15 bases separated the two germline ends. Looked up from germline, CDR1 is SGHRS and CDR2 is YFSETQ. The CDR3 is 15 amino acids. Study-wide points: Tissue-blood divergence was below expectation in non-neoplastic patients, above in gliomas. Tissue and blood shared very few CDR3 sequences.

The chain uses TRBV5-1 and TRBJ2-7; D might be TRBD1 or TRBD2, each matching 5 bases. The receptor was derived from a human donor with low-grade glioma or glioblastoma, undergoing nonglioma brain surgery, or in good health (not recorded which). The sequenced material came from glioma tissue, nonneoplastic brain tissue, or PBMCs (not recorded which). CDR3 region: CASSSGPGGTYEQYF. The CDR3 DNA reads as TGCGCCAGCAGCTCGGGACCCGGCGGAACCTACGAGCAGTACTTC.